The source of this T cell receptor beta chain is a study of blood T cell repertoires in COVID-19. Overall study context: PBMCs, B-cell-depleted T cells, or T cells were the source of the cDNA or gDNA that made up the material.

Original processing notes: Researchers report that nucleated cell counts were estimated from reference gene primer amplification. Data came from immunoSEQ multiplex PCR; TCRdb stores just in-frame clones and leaves some out. V and J calls and clone size come straight from that table; D and trimming were deduced from the DNA. The table has tens of thousands of clones, roughly 80% seen once. All enrollees were roughly 18 to 100 years old and from 20 to 25 US areas. CDR3 length equals 16 residues. CDR1 is SGHAT, CDR2 FQNNGV, per germline. The trim removed 3 bases at V and 1 base at J, leaving 7 bases unmatched.

This chain links TRBV11-2 with TRBJ2-3, with 7 bases aligning to TRBD1. The source material was PBMCs or T cells enriched from blood (not recorded which). The TCR was taken from a woman aged 40-49 years with acute COVID-19. In nucleotides, the CDR3 is TGTGCCAGCAGCTTTAGTGGACAGGTGGGCACAGATACGCAGTATTTT. As protein: CASSFSGQVGTDTQYF.